This T cell receptor beta chain stems from a study of blood T cells in healthy people across ages. Primers used in a second PCR of about 6 to 11 cycles were a sample-barcoded 5' primer and a J-beta primer mix. Using its own MiXCR run on the 5' RACE reads, TCRdb lists one record per CDR3 protein. The data hold over 950,000 distinct CDR3 sequences, with roughly 51% observed a single time. J was trimmed by 0 bases and V by 5 bases; bases with no gene match: 6. CDR3 length equals 15 residues. The sequenced sample consisted of blood. The chain couples TRBV12-3 or TRBV12-4 to TRBJ1-2, with 7 bases aligning to TRBD1. This clonotype was sampled from a woman in her sixties or seventies in good health. This CDR3 is CASSRRTGANYGYTF. Here the CDR3 DNA reads TGTGCCAGCAGTCGACGGACAGGTGCTAACTATGGCTACACCTTC.